Listed here are 22 T cell receptor beta chains from one sample, sequenced in a study of blood T cell repertoires in COVID-19. TCRdb's table, derived via immunoSEQ multiplex PCR, lists solely in-frame clones and lacks some. This table holds about 47,000 clones, 88% found once. The sequencing sample was made of peripheral blood. The receptors stem from a human donor with active COVID-19. The donor label of this sample is uncertain.

The chain joins TRBV7-6 to TRBJ1-3, with no clear D. The CDR3 has 13 amino acids. From germline, CDR1 is SGHVS and CDR2 FNYEAQ. The ends were cut back, 5 bases at V and 6 bases at J, with 11 bases in the middle. DNA of the CDR3: TGTGCCAGCAGCCCGCGGGCGGAAAACACCATATATTTT. Translation gives CASSPRAENTIYF. The full variable domain, in which reference TRBV7-6 and TRBJ1-3 provide the parts outside the CDR3, is GAGVSQSPRYKVTKRGQDVALRCDPISGHVSLYWYRQALGQGPEFLTYFNYEAQQDKSGLPNDRFSAERPEGSISTLTIQRTEQRDSAMYRCASSPRAENTIYFGEGSWLTVV.

The chain recombines TRBV19 with TRBJ2-6, with D possibly being TRBD1 (6 bases). This CDR3 region has 14 residues. Germline lookup yields CDR1 LNHDA and CDR2 SQIVND (reference sequence). The V and J ends lost 7 bases and 2 bases respectively, with 9 bases between them. CDR3 in amino acids: CASTDRTGANVLTF. CDR3 in DNA: TGTGCCAGTACCGACAGGACTGGGGCCAACGTCCTGACTTTC. The full variable domain, in which reference TRBV19 and TRBJ2-6 provide the parts outside the CDR3, is DGGITQSPKYLFRKEGQNVTLSCEQNLNHDAMYWYRQDPGQGLRLIYYSQIVNDFQKGDIAEGYSVSREKKESFPLTVTSAQKNPTAFYLCASTDRTGANVLTFGAGSRLTVL.

V gene TRBV7-8 combines with J gene TRBJ1-3; 7 nucleotides agree with TRBD1. The germline V gene has CDR1 SGHVS and CDR2 FQNEAQ. CDR3 length: 16 amino acids. V gave up 1 base and J gave up 0 bases; unmatched junction bases: 3. In DNA form, the CDR3 reads TGTGCCAGCAGCTTAGGGGGACAGATCTCTGGAAACACCATATATTTT. Translating it yields CASSLGGQISGNTIYF.

This clone appeared once. This CDR3 is CSVKPGRTTYNEQFF. The CDR3 nucleotides are TGCAGCGTGAAACCGGGACGGACTACCTACAATGAGCAGTTCTTC. The genes are TRBV29-1 and TRBJ2-1; perhaps TRBD2 as D (6 bases). The CDR3 has 15 residues. V dropped 6 bases and J dropped 2 bases, with 17 bases sitting between them. CDR1 is SQVTM, CDR2 ANQGSEA, per germline.

This chain uses TRBV5-1 with TRBJ2-3; the match to TRBD2 covers 10 bases. Germline trimming cut 3 bases from V and 2 bases from J; bases unmatched to any gene: 12. The CDR3 totals 18 residues. Per germline, CDR1 SGHRS and CDR2 YFSETQ. This chain's CDR3 is CASSSGSPGLANTDTQYF. The CDR3 DNA is TGCGCCAGCAGCTCAGGATCACCGGGACTAGCGAACACAGATACGCAGTATTTT.

This chain links TRBV5-6 with TRBJ1-5; D may be TRBD1 (6 bases). Germline V gene data show CDR1 as SGHDT and CDR2 as YYEEEE. V lost 5 bases and J 4 bases, leaving 13 bases between the germline ends. The CDR3 totals 14 residues. CDR3 bases: TGTGCCAGCAGTTACAGGGCAGGGAATCAGCCCCAGCATTTT. Translating it yields CASSYRAGNQPQHF. Full variable domain (rest looked up from reference TRBV5-6 and TRBJ1-5): DAGVTQSPTHLIKTRGQQVTLRCSPKSGHDTVSWYQQALGQGPQFIFQYYEEEERQRGNFPDRFSGHQFPNYSSELNVNALLLGDSALYLCASSYRAGNQPQHFGDGTRLSIL.

V usage is TRBV2 and J usage is TRBJ2-7, with a weak D call TRBD2 (7 bases). The CDR3 runs to 14 residues. The germline gives CDR1 SNHLY, CDR2 FYNNEI. Here the CDR3 DNA reads TGTGCGGACAGCGTAGGGAGGGCAACCTACGAGCAGTACTTC. Translated: CADSVGRATYEQYF. Complete variable domain (other parts from reference TRBV2 and TRBJ2-7): EPEVTQTPSHQVTQMGQEVILRCVPISNHLYFYWYRQILGQKVEFLVSFYNNEISEKSEIFDDQFSVERPDGSNFTLKIRSTKLEDSAMYFCADSVGRATYEQYFGPGTRLTVT.

V is TRBV6-4 and J is TRBJ2-1; 7 bases fit TRBD2. V shed 6 bases, J shed 8 bases, and the junction held 22 bases outside the gene matches. The CDR3 is 18 amino acids. Germline CDR1 reads MRHNA; CDR2 reads SNTAGT. The CDR3 is CASSRGAYVGGILYEQFF. As DNA, the CDR3 is TGTGCCAGCAGCCGTGGGGCCTATGTGGGGGGGATTCTCTATGAGCAGTTCTTC.

V is TRBV7-9 and J is TRBJ1-5, with a possible D match to TRBD1 (5 bases). The V and J ends lost 4 bases and 3 bases respectively, with 10 bases between them. Germline V gene sequence: CDR1 SEHNR, CDR2 FQNEAQ (reference sequence). This CDR3 is 14 amino acids long. The CDR3 region is CASSSGHLNQPQHF. CDR3 nucleotides: TGTGCCAGCAGCTCCGGACACCTCAATCAGCCCCAGCATTTT. The complete variable domain, with remaining parts taken from reference TRBV7-9 and TRBJ1-5, reads DTGVSQNPRHKITKRGQNVTFRCDPISEHNRLYWYRQTLGQGPEFLTYFQNEAQLEKSRLLSDRFSAERPKGSFSTLEIQRTEQGDSAMYLCASSSGHLNQPQHFGDGTRLSIL.

The chain links TRBV12-2 to TRBJ2-6; TRBD2 was called by the table and not checked on the DNA. TRBV12-2 is a known pseudogene. The CDR3 runs 13 residues. CDR3 coding DNA: TGTGCAAGTCGCCGAGGGGGGGCCAACGTCCTGACTTTC. This translates into CASRRGGANVLTF.

This chain links TRBV7-8 with TRBJ2-3; D is ambiguous. This CDR3 comprises 16 residues. In germline, CDR1 is SGHVS, CDR2 FQNEAQ. The ends were cut back, 1 base at V and 0 bases at J, with 11 bases in the middle. The CDR3 sequence is CASSLDARLSTDTQYF. DNA for the CDR3: TGTGCCAGCAGCTTAGACGCGCGTCTTAGCACAGATACGCAGTATTTT.

The gene calls are TRBV28 and TRBJ2-5; TRBD2 matches 10 bases. The CDR3 sequence is 15 residues long. Germline-derived CDR1 and CDR2 are MDHEN and SYDVKM. J was trimmed by 4 bases and V by 3 bases; bases with no gene match: 5. As DNA, the CDR3 is TGTGCCAGCAGTTTTGGGCTAGCGGGAGCAGAGACCCAGTACTTC. Protein product: CASSFGLAGAETQYF.

The chain carries TRBV12-3 or TRBV12-4 and TRBJ2-1; D remains unclear. Trimming shortened V by 5 bases and J by 10 bases, and 9 bases separated the two germline ends. The CDR3 loop spans 11 amino acids. The CDR3 protein is CASSAKWEQFF. The CDR3 nucleotides read TGTGCCAGCAGTGCGAAGTGGGAGCAGTTCTTC.

The chain is built from TRBV19 and TRBJ2-1; TRBD2 matches at 7 bases. Germline lookup yields CDR1 LNHDA and CDR2 SQIVND (reference sequence). The CDR3 runs to 13 residues. After removal of 3 bases from V and 6 bases from J, the junction contained 2 bases not matched to a gene. The chain's CDR3 is CASSISGSNEQFF. For the CDR3, the DNA is TGTGCCAGTAGTATTAGCGGGTCCAATGAGCAGTTCTTC. The full variable domain, its missing parts supplied by reference TRBV19 and TRBJ2-1, is DGGITQSPKYLFRKEGQNVTLSCEQNLNHDAMYWYRQDPGQGLRLIYYSQIVNDFQKGDIAEGYSVSREKKESFPLTVTSAQKNPTAFYLCASSISGSNEQFFGPGTRLTVL.

There are a few counts of this clone. The J gene is TRBJ2-1, the V gene TRBV7-2; D call uncertain. From germline, CDR1 is SGHTA and CDR2 FQGNSA. The CDR3 length is 14 residues. V dropped 3 bases and J dropped 8 bases, with 14 bases sitting between them. CDR3 protein: CASSFSSSWDEQFF. Written as DNA, the CDR3 is TGTGCCAGCAGCTTTTCCTCTAGTTGGGATGAGCAGTTCTTC.

The rearrangement joins TRBV4-3 to TRBJ2-7, with D possibly being TRBD2 (6 bases). V was shortened by 2 bases and J by 0 bases, with 8 bases between the two germline ends. The CDR3 has 14 residues. Germline V gene data show CDR1 as LGHNA and CDR2 as YSLEER. The CDR3 region is CASSQSGSSYEQYF. The CDR3 nucleotides read TGCGCCAGCAGCCAATCCGGGAGCTCCTACGAGCAGTACTTC.

The V gene is TRBV6-4, the J gene TRBJ1-6; D is perhaps TRBD1 (6 bases). The germline gives CDR1 MRHNA, CDR2 SNTAGT. Trimming left V 2 bases short and J 7 bases short, with 12 bases between. The CDR3 length is 15 residues. The CDR3 DNA reads as TGTGCCAGCAGTGACACAGGGCGAGAGAATTCACCCCTCCACTTT. Amino acid sequence: CASSDTGRENSPLHF.

J is TRBJ1-2 and V is TRBV28; D uncertain. CDR3 length: 13 amino acids. Looked up from germline, CDR1 is MDHEN and CDR2 is SYDVKM. The V end was cut by 6 bases, the J end by 4 bases, with 12 bases between. The CDR3 spells CASSHLPVYGYTF. The CDR3 nucleotides are TGTGCCAGCAGCCACCTTCCGGTCTATGGCTACACCTTC.

This sequence joins TRBV7-2 and TRBJ2-6; no clear D gene. V was pared by 6 bases and J by 3 bases, with 9 bases between. Per germline, CDR1 SGHTA and CDR2 FQGNSA. This CDR3 contains 14 residues. As DNA, the CDR3 is TGTGCCAGCAGTCCCTCCTATGGGGCCAACGTCCTGACTTTC. Its protein product is CASSPSYGANVLTF.

The chain uses TRBV5-4 and TRBJ1-1; weak D call: TRBD1 (5 bases). Trimming removed 2 bases from V and 5 bases from J, with 13 bases in between. Looked up from germline, CDR1 is SGHNT and CDR2 is YYREEE (reference sequence). The CDR3 extends over 14 amino acids. The CDR3, as DNA: TGTGCCAGCAGCTTCGAGGGCGGGGGGACTGAAGCTTTCTTT. Amino acid sequence: CASSFEGGGTEAFF.

The rearrangement links TRBV11-2 to TRBJ2-3, with 8 bases matching TRBD2. Trimming at V came to 5 bases and at J to 6 bases, leaving 16 bases not matched to a gene. Germline V CDR1 and CDR2: SGHAT, FQNNGV. This CDR3 has 17 residues. The CDR3, as DNA: TGTGCCAGCAGCAGCCCCCCCGGGCGGGAGGTGGAGGATACGCAGTATTTT. Translating it yields CASSSPPGREVEDTQYF.

This rearrangement joins TRBV5-1 to TRBJ1-1; D is perhaps TRBD1 (6 bases). The CDR3 is 14 amino acids. The ends were cut back, 2 bases at V and 7 bases at J, with 15 bases in the middle. Germline CDR1 SGHRS, CDR2 YFSETQ. CDR3 DNA sequence: TGCGCCAGCAGCTTCATCAGGGGATATGGTGAAGCTTTCTTT. This sequence encodes CASSFIRGYGEAFF.